This entry describes one TCR beta chain. Post-ART PBMC samples numbered at least two per donor, and pre-ART ones at least one. This sample is part of a study of long-term antiretroviral therapy in people with HIV. Running of the v3.0 immunoSEQ assay took place at survey level. TCRdb keeps only in-frame clones here, not all; method: immunoSEQ multiplex PCR. The sample comprises some 25,000 clones, approximately 80% of which are singletons, and around 16% rests with the top ten. CDR3 length: 19 residues. V lost 3 bases and J lost 2; bases outside the gene matches: 15. CDR1 and CDR2 (germline): SGDLS, YYNGEE.

The starting material was unsorted PBMCs, obtained 4.1 to 4.5 years after starting antiretroviral therapy. The chain couples TRBV9 to TRBJ2-3; 10 bases line up with TRBD2. The TCR comes from a young man with HIV. As DNA, the CDR3 is TGTGCCAGCAGCGCCCGTAGGGACTCCGGGACTAGCGCCACAGATACGCAGTATTTT. This sequence encodes CASSARRDSGTSATDTQYF.